This T cell receptor beta chain was retrieved from a study of tumor-infiltrating lymphocytes in localized non-small cell lung cancer. Sequencing was performed with immunoSEQ multiplex PCR; in TCRdb, only in-frame clones are kept and a portion is missing. Of about 12,000 clones in the sample, over 75% were seen once. The table lists this clone with a count of one. Germline lookup yields CDR1 SGHVS and CDR2 FNYEAQ. The CDR3 runs to 13 residues. Trimming shortened V by 1 base and J by 5 bases, and 7 bases separated the two germline ends. Sequencing was performed on uninvolved lung tissue not adjacent to the tumor. The TCR comes from a human donor with non-small cell lung cancer. This chain connects TRBV7-6 to TRBJ2-3, with D perhaps matching TRBD1 (6 bases). CDR3 protein: CASSLDREDTQYF. The CDR3 coding sequence is TGTGCCAGCAGCTTAGACAGGGAAGATACGCAGTATTTT.